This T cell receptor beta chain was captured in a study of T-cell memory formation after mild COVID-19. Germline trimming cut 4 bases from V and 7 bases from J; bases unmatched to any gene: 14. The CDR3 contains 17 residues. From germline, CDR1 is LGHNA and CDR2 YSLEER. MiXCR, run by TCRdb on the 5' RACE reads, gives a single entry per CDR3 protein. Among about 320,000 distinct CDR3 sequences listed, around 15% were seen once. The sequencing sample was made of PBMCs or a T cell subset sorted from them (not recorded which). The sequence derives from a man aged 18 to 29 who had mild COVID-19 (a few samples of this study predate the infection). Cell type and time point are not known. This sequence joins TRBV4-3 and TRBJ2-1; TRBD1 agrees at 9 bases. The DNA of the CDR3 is TGCGCCAGCAGCCCCTACCTTCCCGGGACAGGGATGAATGAGCAGTTCTTC. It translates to CASSPYLPGTGMNEQFF.